The present T cell receptor beta chain was sequenced within a study of shared clonotypes between healthy human individuals. For the study at large: Three CD4 naive, three CD4 memory, two CD8 naive and one CD8 memory plate were used per donor.

This table comes from immunoSEQ multiplex PCR, and its TCRdb copy is limited to in-frame clones, with some not included. The sample has 300,000 to 400,000 clones; around 90% are singletons. V lost 8 bases, J lost 3 bases, and 8 bases lay in between. Germline CDR1 and CDR2: SNHLY and FYNNEI. The CDR3 has 12 residues. The sequenced material came from memory CD8+ T cells sorted from blood. The subset was: CD45RO+ cells pooled with CCR7-negative TemRA cells. The receptor comes from a man younger than 30 in good health. The rearrangement links TRBV2 to TRBJ2-1; D tentatively reads TRBD1 or TRBD2 (5 bases each). CDR3 coding DNA: TGTGCCAGCGGGGACGGCTACAATGAGCAGTTCTTC. This sequence encodes CASGDGYNEQFF.